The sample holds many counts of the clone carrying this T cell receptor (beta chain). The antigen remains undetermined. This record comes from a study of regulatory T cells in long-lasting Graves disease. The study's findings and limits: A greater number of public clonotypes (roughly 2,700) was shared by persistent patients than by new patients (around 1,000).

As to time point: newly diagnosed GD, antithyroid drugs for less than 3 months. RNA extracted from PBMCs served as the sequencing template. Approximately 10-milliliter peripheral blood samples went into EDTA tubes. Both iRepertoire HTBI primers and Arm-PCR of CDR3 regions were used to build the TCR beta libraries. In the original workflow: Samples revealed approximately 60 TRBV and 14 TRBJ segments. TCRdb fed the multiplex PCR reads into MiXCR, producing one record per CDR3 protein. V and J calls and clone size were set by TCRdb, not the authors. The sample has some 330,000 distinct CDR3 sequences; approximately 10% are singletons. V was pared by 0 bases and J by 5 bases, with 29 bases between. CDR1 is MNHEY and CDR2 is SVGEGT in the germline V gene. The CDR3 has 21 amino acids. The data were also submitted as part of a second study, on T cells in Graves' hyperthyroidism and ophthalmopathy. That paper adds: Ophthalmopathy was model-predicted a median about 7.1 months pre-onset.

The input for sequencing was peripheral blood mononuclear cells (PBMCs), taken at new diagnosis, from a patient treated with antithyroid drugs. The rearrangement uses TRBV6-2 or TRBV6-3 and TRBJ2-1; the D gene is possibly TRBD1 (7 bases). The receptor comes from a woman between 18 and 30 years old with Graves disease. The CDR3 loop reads CASSYSWDWFTFLRGDNEQFF. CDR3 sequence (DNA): TGTGCCAGCAGTTACTCGTGGGATTGGTTTACTTTCCTCAGGGGGGACAATGAGCAGTTCTTC.